These T cell receptor beta chains were read from a single sample in a study of T cell responses to AZD1222 COVID-19 vaccine. The table came from immunoSEQ multiplex PCR; TCRdb's copy has only in-frame clones and leaves some out. The sample has 100,000 to 120,000 clones; about 80% are singletons. This sample comprised peripheral blood, obtained on day 0 of AZD1222 vaccination. Receptors were obtained from an adult in good health. The CDR3 runs from the conserved cysteine through the conserved F or W.

length	V	J	CDR3
14	TRBV5-1	TRBJ2-1	CASSLDEGEGEQFF
14	TRBV9	TRBJ2-7	CASSLSTASYEQYF
16	TRBV7-2	TRBJ1-3	CASSLATADSGNTIYF
13	TRBV4-3	TRBJ1-2	CASSQDRLGGYTF
18	TRBV7-9	TRBJ2-2	CASSLSSKGLRMAGELFF
15	TRBV3-1/TRBV3-2	TRBJ2-7	CASSREGDSSYEQYF
14	TRBV2	TRBJ2-2	CASRKGAGIGELFF
16	TRBV7-2	TRBJ1-5	CASSLGAVNRNQPQHF
17	TRBV3-1/TRBV3-2	TRBJ2-1	CASRHSGGYSSYNEQFF
12	TRBV9	TRBJ1-2	CASSDRGTGYTF
12	TRBV7-2	TRBJ1-5	CASSSTYQPQHF
13	TRBV5-6	TRBJ2-5	CASSLGRAETQYF
13	TRBV6-6	TRBJ1-1	CASRVPADTEAFF
13	TRBV2	TRBJ2-5	CASTGPTRETQYF
16	TRBV27	TRBJ2-2	CASSLRRGGGPRELFF
16	TRBV5-4	TRBJ1-1	CASSRRRGDVNTEAFF
16	TRBV7-2	TRBJ2-5	CASSLVSRGRQETQYF
14	TRBV5-1	TRBJ1-1	CASSLVAGEGEAFF
14	TRBV6-5	TRBJ2-1	CASSIRQGADEQFF
14	TRBV6-5	TRBJ1-1	CASRNRGMNTEAFF
15	TRBV29-1	TRBJ2-1	CSVGLAGGSYNEQFF
14	TRBV20-1	TRBJ2-5	CSASRLATQETQYF
13	TRBV7-9	TRBJ1-1	CASEGQANTEAFF
15	TRBV5-1	TRBJ2-7	CASSLGSGGAYEQYF
20	TRBV9	TRBJ2-2	CASSVVGGGTPGPNTGELFF
16	TRBV14	TRBJ1-1	CASSQELNRAYTEAFF
13	TRBV7-9	TRBJ2-1	CASSFDGYNEQFF
14	TRBV10-3	TRBJ2-3	CAISEGLGGDTQYF
12	TRBV19	TRBJ1-2	CASRGLGRGYTF
17	TRBV4-1	TRBJ2-5	CASSQDPPGAVQETQYF
15	TRBV27	TRBJ1-3	CASSPRQGSGNTIYF
13	TRBV25-1	TRBJ2-1	CASSHPETNEQFF
14	TRBV7-2	TRBJ1-2	CASSLMTASYGYTF
15	TRBV7-9	TRBJ2-7	CASSLGPLESYEQYF
14	TRBV6-7	TRBJ1-1	CASSFNSGGTEAFF
15	TRBV7-2	TRBJ2-1	CASSLVQGRFGEQFF
15	TRBV7-2	TRBJ2-7	CASSLGGPSYYEQYF
14	TRBV15	TRBJ1-5	CATSSRMVGQPQHF
15	TRBV9	TRBJ1-2	CASSADPGGLYGYTF
14	TRBV27	TRBJ2-5	CASSSLDRVKTQYF
14	TRBV10-2	TRBJ2-1	CASSEGPAPDEQFF
13	TRBV27	TRBJ1-4	CASSRTGSFKLFF
15	TRBV9	TRBJ1-1	CASSVGDVSGTEAFF
16	TRBV19	TRBJ1-2	CASSITVPSGIYGYTF
16	TRBV7-2	TRBJ1-2	CASSLNTNWVGYGYTF
13	TRBV7-9	TRBJ1-2	CASSLASQTANTF
15	TRBV7-9	TRBJ1-4	CASSLGSPTNEKLFF
15	TRBV7-7	TRBJ2-3	CASSPGQGSTDTQYF
16	TRBV9	TRBJ2-2	CASSVGQAPNTGELFF
15	TRBV7-6	TRBJ1-1	CASSLGQSISTEAFF
13	TRBV28	TRBJ1-1	CASSSGQIREAFF
14	TRBV7-2	TRBJ2-7	CASSPTWVTYEQYF
13	TRBV7-2	TRBJ1-2	CASSRDRGGGYTF
13	TRBV19	TRBJ2-7	CASSAGGFYEQYF
16	TRBV5-1	TRBJ2-1	CASSRGVRGLGDEQFF
16	TRBV19	TRBJ1-5	CASSITRGPGNQPQHF